Listed below are T cell receptor beta chains from one sample, sequenced in a study of OX40 agonist ivuxolimab in advanced cancers. Clones were sequenced by immunoSEQ multiplex PCR, and TCRdb holds only the in-frame ones, with some missing. The sample lists about 80,000 clones, around 85% occurring once. The source was CD4+ or CD8+ T cells sorted from blood, collected in a trial of the OX40 agonist ivuxolimab. These receptors were taken from an adult with an advanced solid tumor such as melanoma, head and neck, liver or kidney cancer. Each CDR3 is given with its conserved first and last residue. A D gene is named only where the DNA matches it firmly. The size field is filled for only some rows; it gives once, few, many or a size class.

v_gene	j_gene	d_gene	abundance	CDR3nt	CDR3aa
TRBV9	TRBJ2-7	TRBD1	once	TGTGCCAGCAGCCCTTCTCAAACCCCAGGGGGCGAGCAGTACTTC	CASSPSQTPGGEQYF
TRBV5-1	TRBJ2-5	TRBD1	.	TGCGCCAGCAGCCCCATTACCCCGGACAGGCCCGGAGACTTC	CASSPITPDRPGDF
TRBV28	TRBJ2-7	.	.	TGTGCCAGCAGCCTACAGGGGGGGGGCTCCTACGAGCAGTACTTC	CASSLQGGGSYEQYF
TRBV7-8	TRBJ2-7	TRBD2	.	TGTGCCAGCAGCATTAGCGGGAGAGGATCTGGCGAGCAGTACTTC	CASSISGRGSGEQYF
TRBV11-1	TRBJ2-1	.	.	TGTGCCAGCAGCTTACGGATAGCAGGGGCCGTTGAGCAGTTCTTC	CASSLRIAGAVEQFF
TRBV5-1	TRBJ2-2	.	.	TGCGCCAGCAGTAGGGACGGCGCGAACACCGGGGAGCTGTTTTTT	CASSRDGANTGELFF
TRBV7-2	TRBJ1-1	.	.	TGTGCCAGCAGAGTGGGGGGGTTTGACACTGAAGCTTTCTTT	CASRVGGFDTEAFF
TRBV6-6	TRBJ1-3	.	.	TGTGCCAGCAAAGACTACGCCTCCGGAAACACCATATATTTT	CASKDYASGNTIYF
TRBV5-5	TRBJ2-7	TRBD1	.	TGTGCCAGCAGCCCCCGGACAGGGCCTAGCTACGAGCAGTACTTC	CASSPRTGPSYEQYF
TRBV21-1	TRBJ2-5	.	once	TGTGCCAGCAGCCTCCGAGACGAGACCCAGTACTTC	CASSLRDETQYF
TRBV6-6	TRBJ2-7	TRBD2	.	TGTGCCAGCAGAAAGGGACTAGCGGGACTCTACGAGCAGTACTTC	CASRKGLAGLYEQYF
TRBV11-3	TRBJ2-2	.	.	TGTGCCAGCAGCTTAGGGAGGGTGTCCGGGGAGCTGTTTTTT	CASSLGRVSGELFF
TRBV7-6	TRBJ2-7	.	.	TGTGCCAGCAGCTTAGGGGGGGGCCAATCCTACGAGCAGTACTTC	CASSLGGGQSYEQYF
TRBV25-1	TRBJ2-3	TRBD2	.	TGTGCCAGCAGTGAACTAGCGGCAAGCACAGATACGCAGTATTTT	CASSELAASTDTQYF
TRBV29-1	TRBJ2-5	TRBD2	.	TGCAGCGTTGGTCGGGGCGGGGGAAACCAAGAGACCCAGTACTTC	CSVGRGGGNQETQYF
TRBV6-5	TRBJ2-1	.	.	TGTGCCAGCAGTTACTCCGGGAATGAGCAGTTCTTC	CASSYSGNEQFF
TRBV18	TRBJ1-1	.	.	TGTGCCAGCTCCCGCCCGGCCGGCGGGGTGAACACTGAAGCTTTCTTT	CASSRPAGGVNTEAFF
TRBV11-2	TRBJ1-2	.	.	TGTGCCAGCAGCCCTGGAGCGGGGAACTATGGCTACACCTTC	CASSPGAGNYGYTF
TRBV6-5	TRBJ2-1	.	.	TGTGCCAGCAGCCGCGCAGCGAACAATGAGCAGTTCTTC	CASSRAANNEQFF
TRBV6-1	TRBJ1-2	TRBD1	.	TGTGCCAGCAGTGGGACAGGGGTCGGCTACACCTTC	CASSGTGVGYTF
TRBV9	TRBJ2-1	TRBD2	.	TGTGCCAGCAGCGTAGATTCCGGGACTAGCAACAATGAGCAGTTCTTC	CASSVDSGTSNNEQFF
TRBV7-2	TRBJ1-1	.	.	TGTGCCAGCAGCTTAGAGCGGGGGGCGGGCACTGAAGCTTTCTTT	CASSLERGAGTEAFF
TRBV25-1	TRBJ2-3	.	.	TGTGCCAGCAGTGAACCGGGGCCCACGGCAGATACGCAGTATTTT	CASSEPGPTADTQYF
TRBV11-3	TRBJ1-2	TRBD1	once	TGTGCCAGCAGCTATTCAGGGGGCGGAGGCCACACCTTC	CASSYSGGGGHTF
TRBV11-2	TRBJ2-3	.	.	TGTGCCAGCAGCTTCACCGGGACCGGCACGGATACGCAGTATTTT	CASSFTGTGTDTQYF
TRBV2	TRBJ2-7	.	.	TGTGCCAGCAGACATCAGGGGGGCCTTTACGAGCAGTACTTC	CASRHQGGLYEQYF
TRBV9	TRBJ2-2	.	.	TGTGCCAGCAGCGTAGAAGGTTTAGGGCTAGGTAGCACCGGGGAGCTGTTTTTT	CASSVEGLGLGSTGELFF
TRBV9	TRBJ1-6	.	once	TGTGCCAGCAGCAGGACCGGGACGGATAATTCACCCCTCCACTTT	CASSRTGTDNSPLHF
TRBV6-5	TRBJ1-2	.	.	TGTGCCAGCAGTCTTTCGGCAGCCTATGGCTACACCTTC	CASSLSAAYGYTF
TRBV6-1	TRBJ2-7	TRBD1	.	TGTGCCAGCACCTTGACAGGGACCGCCTACGAGCAGTACTTC	CASTLTGTAYEQYF
TRBV19	TRBJ2-3	.	.	TGTGCCAGTAGTAACACCGGGGGGCGACAAGGTACGCAGTATTTT	CASSNTGGRQGTQYF
TRBV29-1	TRBJ1-5	TRBD1	.	TGCAGCGTTGGGTGGGGACAGGGGAATCAGCCCCAGCATTTT	CSVGWGQGNQPQHF
TRBV6-1	TRBJ2-7	TRBD2	.	TGTGCCAGCAAAACTAGCGGCTACGAGCAGTACTTC	CASKTSGYEQYF
TRBV19	TRBJ1-3	.	.	TGTGCCAGTAGTATACCGGGGACTGGAAACACCATATATTTT	CASSIPGTGNTIYF
TRBV5-6	TRBJ2-3	.	once	TGTGCCAGCAGCTTGGTACGGGGGCCCCGGGATACGCAGTATTTT	CASSLVRGPRDTQYF
TRBV18	TRBJ1-1	.	once	TGTGCCAGCCAGCCATCAACGGGTTACACTGAAGCTTTCTTT	CASQPSTGYTEAFF
TRBV19	TRBJ2-1	.	.	TGTGCCAGTAGTGCGGTCAACTCCTACAATGAGCAGTTCTTC	CASSAVNSYNEQFF
TRBV7-2	TRBJ2-4	.	.	TGTGCCAGCAGCGGGACGGTCCTTCACATTCAGTACTTC	CASSGTVLHIQYF
TRBV6-1	TRBJ1-4	.	once	TGTGCCAGCAGTGAACAGGGGCAGGAAAAACTGTTTTTT	CASSEQGQEKLFF
TRBV10-3	TRBJ1-1	.	.	TGTGCCATCAGGGAACAGGGAGGCACTGAAGCTTTCTTT	CAIREQGGTEAFF
TRBV9	TRBJ2-3	.	.	TGTGCCAGCAGCCCCGACTGGGGCCCCACAGATACGCAGTATTTT	CASSPDWGPTDTQYF
TRBV28	TRBJ2-1	.	.	TGTGCCAGCAGTGTCACTAGGGCCGCCTCCTACAATGAGCAGTTCTTC	CASSVTRAASYNEQFF
TRBV28	TRBJ1-1	.	.	TGTGCCAGCAGCGGATCTTCGACAGGGAACACTGAAGCTTTCTTT	CASSGSSTGNTEAFF